In this sample, the clone carrying this TCR beta chain turned up many times. These data are taken from a study of blood T cell repertoires in COVID-19. Study-wide background: T cells, B-cell-depleted T cells, or PBMCs provided the cDNA or gDNA that served as material.

The authors' processing: Estimated nucleated cell counts came from reference gene primer amplification. TCRdb keeps only in-frame clones here, not all; method: immunoSEQ multiplex PCR. V, J and clone size reflect that table, while D and trimming were determined from the DNA. The table includes about 100,000 clones, 80% detected once. The J segment lost 7 bases and the V segment lost 4 bases, leaving 8 bases of the junction unmatched. The CDR3 consists of 14 residues. The germline V gene encodes CDR1 KGHDR and CDR2 SFDVKD. This rearrangement joins TRBV24-1 to TRBJ1-2; 7 bases map to TRBD1. The sequenced sample consisted of peripheral blood. This TCR was sampled from a man aged 65-85 years with acute or convalescent COVID-19. CDR3 DNA: TGTGCCACCAGTGACTCCCAGAGACAGGGTGGCTACACCTTC. Residues: CATSDSQRQGGYTF.